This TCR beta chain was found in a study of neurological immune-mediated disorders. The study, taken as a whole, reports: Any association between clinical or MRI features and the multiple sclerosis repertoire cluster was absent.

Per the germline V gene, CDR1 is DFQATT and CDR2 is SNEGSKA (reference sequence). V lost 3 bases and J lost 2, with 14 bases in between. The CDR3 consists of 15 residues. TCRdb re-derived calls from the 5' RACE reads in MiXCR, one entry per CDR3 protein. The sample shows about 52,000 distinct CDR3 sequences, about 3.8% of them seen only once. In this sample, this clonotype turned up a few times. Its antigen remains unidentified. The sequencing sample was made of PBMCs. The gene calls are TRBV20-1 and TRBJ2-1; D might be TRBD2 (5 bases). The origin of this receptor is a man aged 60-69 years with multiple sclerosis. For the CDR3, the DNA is TGCAGTGCTAGCCCCGGGGTCCCCCCCTACAATGAGCAGTTCTTC. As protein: CSASPGVPPYNEQFF.